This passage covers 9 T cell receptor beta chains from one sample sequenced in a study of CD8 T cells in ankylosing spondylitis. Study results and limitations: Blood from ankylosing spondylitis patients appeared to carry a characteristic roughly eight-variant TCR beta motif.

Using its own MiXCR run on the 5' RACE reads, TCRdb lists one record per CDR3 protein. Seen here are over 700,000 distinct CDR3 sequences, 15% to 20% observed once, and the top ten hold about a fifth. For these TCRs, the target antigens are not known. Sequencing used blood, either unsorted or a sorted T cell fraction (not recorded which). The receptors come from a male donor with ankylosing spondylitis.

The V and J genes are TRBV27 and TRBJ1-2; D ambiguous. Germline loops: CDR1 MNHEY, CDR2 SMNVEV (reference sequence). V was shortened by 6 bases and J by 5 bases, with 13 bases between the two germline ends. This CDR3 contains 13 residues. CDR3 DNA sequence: TGTGCCAGCAGACCCAGGAACGGATATGGCTACACCTTC. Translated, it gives CASRPRNGYGYTF.

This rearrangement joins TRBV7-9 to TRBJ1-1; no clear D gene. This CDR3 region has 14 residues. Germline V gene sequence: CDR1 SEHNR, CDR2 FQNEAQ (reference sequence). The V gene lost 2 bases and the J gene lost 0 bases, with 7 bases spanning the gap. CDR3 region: CASSLYALNTEAFF. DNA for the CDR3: TGTGCCAGCAGCTTATACGCCCTGAACACTGAAGCTTTCTTT. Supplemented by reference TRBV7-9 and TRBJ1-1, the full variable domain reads DTGVSQNPRHKITKRGQNVTFRCDPISEHNRLYWYRQTLGQGPEFLTYFQNEAQLEKSRLLSDRFSAERPKGSFSTLEIQRTEQGDSAMYLCASSLYALNTEAFFGQGTRLTVV.

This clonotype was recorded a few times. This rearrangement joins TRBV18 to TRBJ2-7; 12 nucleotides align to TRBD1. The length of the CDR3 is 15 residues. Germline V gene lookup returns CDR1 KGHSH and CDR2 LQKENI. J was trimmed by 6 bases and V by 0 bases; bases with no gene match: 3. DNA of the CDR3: TGTGCCAGCTCACCACCCGGGACAGGGGGCCGCGAGCAGTACTTC. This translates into CASSPPGTGGREQYF.

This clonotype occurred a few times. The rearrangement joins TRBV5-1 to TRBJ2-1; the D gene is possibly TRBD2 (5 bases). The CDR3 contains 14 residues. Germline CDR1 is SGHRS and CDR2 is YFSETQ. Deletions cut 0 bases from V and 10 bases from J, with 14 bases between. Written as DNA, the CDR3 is TGCGCCAGCAGCTTGGCCTACGGGGTCAGCGAGCAGTTCTTC. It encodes CASSLAYGVSEQFF.

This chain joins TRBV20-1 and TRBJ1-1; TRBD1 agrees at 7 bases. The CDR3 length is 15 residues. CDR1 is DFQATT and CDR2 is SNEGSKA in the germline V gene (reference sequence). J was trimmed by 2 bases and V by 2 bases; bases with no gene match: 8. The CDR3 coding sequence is TGCAGTGCTAGACTCCCGGGACAGCCCAACACTGAAGCTTTCTTT. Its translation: CSARLPGQPNTEAFF.

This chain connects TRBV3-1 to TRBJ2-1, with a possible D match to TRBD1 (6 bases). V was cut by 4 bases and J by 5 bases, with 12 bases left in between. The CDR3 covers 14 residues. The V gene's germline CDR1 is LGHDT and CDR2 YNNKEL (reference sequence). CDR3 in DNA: TGTGCCAGCAGCCCCTGGACAGATAACAATGAGCAGTTCTTC. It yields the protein CASSPWTDNNEQFF.

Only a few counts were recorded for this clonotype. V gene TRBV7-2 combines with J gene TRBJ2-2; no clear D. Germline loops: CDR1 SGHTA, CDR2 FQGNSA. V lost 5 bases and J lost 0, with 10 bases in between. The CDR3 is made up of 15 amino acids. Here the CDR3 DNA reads TGTGCCAGCAGCCTCGCACACGCGAACACCGGGGAGCTGTTTTTT. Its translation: CASSLAHANTGELFF.

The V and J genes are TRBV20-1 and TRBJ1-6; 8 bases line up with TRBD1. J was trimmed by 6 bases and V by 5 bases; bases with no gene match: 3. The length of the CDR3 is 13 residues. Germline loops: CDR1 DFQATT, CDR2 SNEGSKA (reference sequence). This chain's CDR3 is CSAPDRVNSPLHF. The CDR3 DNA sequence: TGCAGTGCTCCGGACAGGGTTAATTCACCCCTCCACTTT.

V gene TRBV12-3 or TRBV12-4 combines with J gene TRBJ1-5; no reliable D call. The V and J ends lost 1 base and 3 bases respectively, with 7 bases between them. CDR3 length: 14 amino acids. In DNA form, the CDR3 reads TGTGCCAGCAGTTTAGGCATAAACAATCAGCCCCAGCATTTT. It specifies CASSLGINNQPQHF.